Below are 20 T cell receptor beta chains sequenced from a single sample in a study of cytomegalovirus exposure and HLA in healthy donors. PCR primers comprised 60 Vbeta and 13 Jbeta primers. Generated by immunoSEQ multiplex PCR, the TCRdb table keeps only in-frame clones and is missing some. This table holds 130,000 or so clones, less than 10% found once. Sequencing was done on a sample of PBMCs. These receptors came from a woman in her 40s in good health and CMV-seropositive.

The sample holds a few counts of this clone. V usage is TRBV10-2 and J usage is TRBJ1-3; no firm D call. CDR1 WSHSY and CDR2 SAAADI come from the germline V gene. CDR3 length equals 15 residues. V shed 3 bases and J shed 3 bases, with 12 bases lying between them. In DNA form, the CDR3 reads TGCGCCAGCAGTGATTCCCGGGAATATGGAAACACCATATATTTT. Protein sequence: CASSDSREYGNTIYF.

The gene calls are TRBV11-2 and TRBJ2-4, with a possible D match to TRBD1 (5 bases). This CDR3 contains 18 residues. Germline loops: CDR1 SGHAT, CDR2 FQNNGV. V lost 1 base to trimming and J lost 5 bases, with 21 bases between them. The CDR3 sequence is CASSLVIGGGHPQNIQYF. CDR3 DNA sequence: TGTGCCAGCAGCTTAGTTATAGGTGGCGGACACCCTCAAAACATTCAGTACTTC.

This sequence joins TRBV9 and TRBJ2-3, with TRBD2 matching over 11 bases. Looked up from germline, CDR1 is SGDLS and CDR2 is YYNGEE. V shed 4 bases and J 4 bases; nucleotides not matched to a gene: 5. This CDR3 contains 15 residues. The CDR3 nucleotides read TGTGCCAGCAGCAAGTTAGCGGGGGGGGCAGATACGCAGTATTTT. Protein sequence: CASSKLAGGADTQYF. Supplemented by reference TRBV9 and TRBJ2-3, the full variable domain reads DSGVTQTPKHLITATGQRVTLRCSPRSGDLSVYWYQQSLDQGLQFLIQYYNGEERAKGNILERFSAQQFPDLHSELNLSSLELGDSALYFCASSKLAGGADTQYFGPGTRLTVL.

This chain links TRBV23-1 with TRBJ1-3, with 8 positions matching TRBD1. TRBV23-1 has ORF status, its function being uncertain. The CDR3 extends over 16 amino acids. J was trimmed by 6 bases and V by 0 bases; bases with no gene match: 7. The CDR3 DNA is TGCGCCAGCAGTCAATCAGTACAGGGGGTAATAAACACCATATATTTT. It specifies CASSQSVQGVINTIYF.

The chain uses TRBV7-8 and TRBJ1-2; TRBD1 aligns across 9 bases. Trimming cost V 4 bases and J 8 bases; bases outside gene matches: 11. Germline V gene data show CDR1 as SGHVS and CDR2 as FQNEAQ. CDR3 length: 15 amino acids. CDR3 DNA: TGTGCCAGCAGCTCAACCGGGACAGGGCCTGGGGGCTACACCTTC. Translation: CASSSTGTGPGGYTF.

The chain joins TRBV6-1 to TRBJ2-2; weak D call: TRBD2 (6 bases). V was cut by 3 bases and J by 4 bases, with 6 bases left in between. The CDR3 length is 13 residues. Germline V CDR1 and CDR2: MNHNS, SASEGT. The CDR3 region is CASSETSTGELFF. CDR3 DNA sequence: TGTGCCAGCAGTGAGACTAGCACCGGGGAGCTGTTTTTT.

This clone appeared a few times. The rearrangement links TRBV5-1 to TRBJ2-7; 7 bases map to TRBD1. The CDR3 totals 14 residues. Germline lookup yields CDR1 SGHRS and CDR2 YFSETQ. V gave up 4 bases and J gave up 7 bases; unmatched junction bases: 11. This chain's CDR3 is CASSPGQVLGEQYF. In DNA, the CDR3 is TGCGCCAGCAGCCCAGGACAGGTTCTGGGAGAGCAGTACTTC.

This clone was counted a few times. An end of the junction does not agree with germline; a read error may underlie this. V and J are TRBV5-1 and TRBJ2-7; 9 bases match TRBD2. The CDR3 length is 16 residues. Per germline, CDR1 SGHRS and CDR2 YFSETQ. CDR3 coding DNA: TGCGCCAGCAGCGTTGGGAGTCTAGCGGGGACCTACGAGCAGTGCTTC. Translating it yields CASSVGSLAGTYEQCF.

This clone was counted only a few times. CDR3 protein: CASSQEKNNSPLHF. CDR3 bases: TGTGCCAGCTCACAGGAGAAAAATAATTCACCCCTCCACTTT. The gene calls are TRBV18 and TRBJ1-6; unclear D gene. The V gene lost 4 bases and the J gene lost 5 bases, with 9 bases spanning the gap. CDR3 length equals 14 residues. Germline V CDR1 and CDR2: KGHSH, LQKENI.

This clone was observed a few times. The chain has TRBV6-5 and TRBJ2-1, with TRBD2 as a possible D gene (5 bases). The CDR3 spans 13 residues. Trimming stripped 5 bases from V and 5 bases from J, with 10 bases between. The germline gives CDR1 MNHEY, CDR2 SVGAGI. CDR3 residues: CASSPGNNNEQFF. For the CDR3, the DNA is TGTGCCAGCAGTCCGGGGAACAACAATGAGCAGTTCTTC.

The chain couples TRBV5-6 to TRBJ2-7, with 8 bases matching TRBD2. V trimming: 0 bases; J trimming: 3 bases; junction bases outside the gene matches: 5. Germline assignment: CDR1 SGHDT and CDR2 YYEEEE. The CDR3 loop spans 15 amino acids. CDR3 sequence (DNA): TGTGCCAGCAGCTTGGGACTAGCGAAGGGCTACGAGCAGTACTTC. Translation gives CASSLGLAKGYEQYF.

This chain uses TRBV5-4 with TRBJ2-1, with D tentatively TRBD1 (6 bases). Germline V gene lookup returns CDR1 SGHNT and CDR2 YYREEE (reference sequence). Trimming took off 6 bases at V and 1 base at J, with 17 bases between the two ends. This CDR3 spans 16 amino acids. The CDR3 sequence: CASTLDGQLSYNEQFF. In DNA form, the CDR3 reads TGTGCCAGCACCCTGGACGGACAGTTGTCCTACAATGAGCAGTTCTTC.

The CDR3 bases are TGTGCCAGCAGCGCCCTTCGGGGGACTAATGAAAAACTGTTTTTT. Protein sequence: CASSALRGTNEKLFF. The chain links TRBV11-2 to TRBJ1-4; D is possibly TRBD1 (5 bases). Germline lookup yields CDR1 SGHAT and CDR2 FQNNGV. V lost 5 bases and J lost 2, with 12 bases in between. The CDR3 runs to 15 residues. The full variable domain, with the rest looked up from reference TRBV11-2 and TRBJ1-4, is EAGVAQSPRYKIIEKRQSVAFWCNPISGHATLYWYQQILGQGPKLLIQFQNNGVVDDSQLPKDRFSAERLKGVDSTLKIQPAKLEDSAVYLCASSALRGTNEKLFFGSGTQLSVL.

This clone was detected only a few times. The J gene is TRBJ1-1, the V gene TRBV29-1; no definite D call. V gave up 3 bases and J gave up 1 base, with 12 bases separating them. The germline CDR1 and CDR2 sequences are SQVTM and ANQGSEA. The length of the CDR3 is 14 residues. This CDR3 reads CSVDQFYKNTEAFF. In DNA, the CDR3 is TGCAGCGTTGACCAGTTTTACAAGAACACTGAAGCTTTCTTT.

A few counts support this clone. The chain has TRBV14 and TRBJ2-3; TRBD2 agrees at 10 bases. This CDR3 has 15 residues. Germline loops: CDR1 SGHDN, CDR2 FVKESK. The ends lost 8 bases at V and 4 bases at J; junction bases unmatched: 9. Here the CDR3 reads CASSLGGLASDTQYF. In nucleotides, the CDR3 is TGTGCCAGCTCCCTGGGGGGACTAGCGTCAGATACGCAGTATTTT. Full variable domain (rest looked up from reference TRBV14 and TRBJ2-3): EAGVTQFPSHSVIEKGQTVTLRCDPISGHDNLYWYRRVMGKEIKFLLHFVKESKQDESGMPNNRFLAERTGGTYSTLKVQPAELEDSGVYFCASSLGGLASDTQYFGPGTRLTVL.

The gene calls are TRBV7-3 and TRBJ2-5; 14 bases agree with TRBD2. Trimming at V came to 5 bases and at J to 3 bases, leaving 5 bases not matched to a gene. The germline V gene encodes CDR1 SGHTA and CDR2 FQGTGA. CDR3 length: 16 residues. CDR3 bases: TGTGCCAGCAGCCCGAGACTAGCGGGGGGGGAAGAGACCCAGTACTTC. Its protein product is CASSPRLAGGEETQYF.

The rearrangement links TRBV7-5 to TRBJ1-2. TRBV7-5 is marked as a pseudogene. This CDR3 has 12 residues. The CDR3 is CVSEVGNYGYTF. In nucleotides, the CDR3 is TGTGTCAGTGAGGTCGGCAACTATGGCTACACCTTC.

This clone was seen only a few times. The chain is built from TRBV7-9 and TRBJ1-1, with a weak D call TRBD1 (6 bases). Deletions cut 2 bases from V and 6 bases from J, with 16 bases between. Germline CDR1 and CDR2: SEHNR and FQNEAQ (reference sequence). The CDR3 totals 15 residues. The CDR3 sequence is CASSLTGQHTSEAFF. The DNA for the CDR3 is TGTGCCAGCAGCTTAACCGGACAGCATACCTCTGAAGCTTTCTTT.

This clone showed up just a few times. The chain employs TRBV7-8 and TRBJ2-5; 7 positions agree with TRBD1. There are 13 residues in the CDR3. V shed 5 bases and J 3 bases; nucleotides not matched to a gene: 3. Germline V CDR1 and CDR2: SGHVS, FQNEAQ. In DNA form, the CDR3 reads TGTGCCAGCAGCCCCGGGACAGAAGAGACCCAGTACTTC. Residues: CASSPGTEETQYF.

CDR3 sequence: CASSLGGGYTF. CDR3 bases: TGTGCCAGCTCCTTGGGGGGTGGCTACACCTTC. The rearrangement links TRBV4-2 to TRBJ1-2, with a weak D call TRBD1 (5 bases). This CDR3 comprises 11 residues. Germline CDR1 is LGHNA and CDR2 is YNFKEQ. Deletions cut 8 bases from V and 7 bases from J, with 11 bases between.